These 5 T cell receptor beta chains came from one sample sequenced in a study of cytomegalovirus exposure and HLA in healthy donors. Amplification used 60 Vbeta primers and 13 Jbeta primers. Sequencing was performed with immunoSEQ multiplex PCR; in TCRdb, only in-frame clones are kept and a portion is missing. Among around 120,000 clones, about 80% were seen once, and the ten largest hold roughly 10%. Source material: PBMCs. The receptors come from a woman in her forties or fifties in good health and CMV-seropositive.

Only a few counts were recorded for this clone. The CDR3, as DNA: TGTGCCAGCAGCAGAACAGGGGTAGAATCACCCCTCCACTTT. This codes for CASSRTGVESPLHF. The chain recombines TRBV14 with TRBJ1-6; 7 bases map to TRBD1. Trimming removed 5 bases from V and 10 bases from J; junction bases left unmatched: 8. This CDR3 has 14 residues. CDR1 is SGHDN, CDR2 FVKESK, per germline. The full variable domain, completed using reference TRBV14 and TRBJ1-6, is EAGVTQFPSHSVIEKGQTVTLRCDPISGHDNLYWYRRVMGKEIKFLLHFVKESKQDESGMPNNRFLAERTGGTYSTLKVQPAELEDSGVYFCASSRTGVESPLHFGNGTRLTVT.

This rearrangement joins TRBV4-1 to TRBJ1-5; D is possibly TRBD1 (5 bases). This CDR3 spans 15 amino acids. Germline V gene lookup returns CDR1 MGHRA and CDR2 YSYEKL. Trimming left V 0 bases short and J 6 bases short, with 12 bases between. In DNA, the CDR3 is TGCGCCAGCAGCCAAGATCCAGGGAGGGTTCAGCCCCAGCATTTT. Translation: CASSQDPGRVQPQHF.

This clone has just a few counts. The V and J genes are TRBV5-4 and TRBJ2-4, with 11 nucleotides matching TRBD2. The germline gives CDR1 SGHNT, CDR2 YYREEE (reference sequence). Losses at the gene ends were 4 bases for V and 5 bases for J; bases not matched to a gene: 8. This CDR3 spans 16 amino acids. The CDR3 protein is CASSPGGLAAQNIQYF. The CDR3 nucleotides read TGTGCCAGCAGCCCCGGGGGACTAGCGGCACAAAACATTCAGTACTTC.

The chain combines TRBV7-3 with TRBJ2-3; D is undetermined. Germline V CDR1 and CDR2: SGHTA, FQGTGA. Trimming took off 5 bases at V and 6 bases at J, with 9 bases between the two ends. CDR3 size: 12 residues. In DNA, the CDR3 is TGTGCCAGCAGCCTTATTGGCGATACGCAGTATTTT. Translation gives CASSLIGDTQYF. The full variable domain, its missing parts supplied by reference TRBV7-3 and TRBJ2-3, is GAGVSQTPSNKVTEKGKYVELRCDPISGHTALYWYRQSLGQGPEFLIYFQGTGAADDSGLPNDRFFAVRPEGSVSTLKIQRTERGDSAVYLCASSLIGDTQYFGPGTRLTVL.

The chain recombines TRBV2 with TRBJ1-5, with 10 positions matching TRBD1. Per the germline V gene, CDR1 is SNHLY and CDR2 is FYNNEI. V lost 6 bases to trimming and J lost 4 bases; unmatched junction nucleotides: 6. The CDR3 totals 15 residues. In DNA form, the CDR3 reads TGTGCCAGCAGGGGGGGACAGGGGCGAAATCAGCCCCAGCATTTT. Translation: CASRGGQGRNQPQHF.